This T cell receptor (beta chain) was obtained from a study of blood T cells in healthy people across ages. Trimming removed 4 bases from V and 0 bases from J, with 13 bases in between. The length of the CDR3 is 14 residues. CDR1 and CDR2 from the germline V gene are DFQATT and SNEGSKA (reference sequence). The use of a sample-barcoded 5' primer and a J-beta primer mix characterized a second PCR of roughly 6 to 12 cycles. One entry per CDR3 protein, called by TCRdb with MiXCR from the 5' RACE reads. The data hold 1.5 million to 2 million distinct CDR3 sequences, with approximately 50% observed a single time.

The TCR comes from a middle-aged woman in good health. The specimen sequenced was blood. V gene TRBV20-1 combines with J gene TRBJ2-7; D is ambiguous. The chain's CDR3 is CSATTHTGSYEQYF. The CDR3 DNA sequence: TGCAGTGCTACCACTCACACGGGCTCCTACGAGCAGTACTTC.